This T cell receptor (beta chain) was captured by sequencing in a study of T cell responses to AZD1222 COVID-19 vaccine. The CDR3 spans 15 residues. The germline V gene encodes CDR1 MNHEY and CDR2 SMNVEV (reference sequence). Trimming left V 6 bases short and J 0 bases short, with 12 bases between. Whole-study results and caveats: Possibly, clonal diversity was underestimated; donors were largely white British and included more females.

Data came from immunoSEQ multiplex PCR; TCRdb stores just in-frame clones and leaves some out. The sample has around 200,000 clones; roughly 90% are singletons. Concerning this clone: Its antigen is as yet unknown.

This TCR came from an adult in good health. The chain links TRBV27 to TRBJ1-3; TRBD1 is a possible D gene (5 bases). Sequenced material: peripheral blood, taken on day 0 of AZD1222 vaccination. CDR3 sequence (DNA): TGTGCCAGCAGACAGGTGCCTTCCTCTGGAAACACCATATATTTT. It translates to CASRQVPSSGNTIYF.